This T cell receptor (beta chain) was retrieved from a study of a mutant IDH1 vaccine in newly diagnosed glioma. Study-wide context: Vaccination was launched 4-6 weeks after radiotherapy alone, or with temozolomide cycles. Treated patients showed a male proportion of roughly 62%, a female proportion of approximately 38%, and a mean age of approximately 40 years. At week 47 came visit V13, while visit V12 had come at week 35. Broader study findings: Researchers report vaccine-induced immune responses in just under 95% of patients.

The ends lost 4 bases at V and 6 bases at J; junction bases unmatched: 6. CDR3 size: 14 residues. Germline CDR1 ENHRY, CDR2 SYGVKD. Time point reported: week 47, end of study. Vaccinated patients received 300 ug of mutant IDH1 20-mer peptide per dose, with topical imiquimod. As to this clone: Its specificity is not known.

The assay was immunoSEQ multiplex PCR, and TCRdb's table has in-frame clones only and misses some. Of about 84,000 clones detected, 75% to 90% appear once; the ten largest clones hold more than 5%. This rearrangement joins TRBV10-3 to TRBJ2-7, with 10 bases matching TRBD1. The sample here was PBMCs, taken from a glioma patient whose treatment included an IDH1 peptide vaccine. The TCR comes from a middle-aged man with glioma. The CDR3 region has the DNA TGTGCCATCAGTGTAGGGACAGGGGTTGCCGAGCAGTACTTC. It translates to CAISVGTGVAEQYF.